This T cell receptor (beta chain) was sequenced during a study of blood T cell repertoires in COVID-19. Study-wide context: In each case, the material was cDNA or gDNA derived from T cells, B-cell-depleted T cells, or PBMCs.

In the source study's methods: Reference gene primer amplification yielded estimated nucleated cell counts. Profiling relied on immunoSEQ multiplex PCR, and the TCRdb table lists in-frame clones only, not all of them. V and J calls and clone size are copied from that table; D and trimming were computed from the DNA. The table records over 300,000 clones, 70% to 90% of them present only once. Participant ages covered roughly 18 to 90 years across approximately 25 US areas. Two negative PCRs, clearance, or symptom resolution had been documented for recovered Cohort 3 donors. This clone was picked up a small number of times. Germline V gives CDR1 SGHKS, CDR2 YYEKEE (reference sequence). CDR3 length: 18 amino acids. The trim removed 0 bases at V and 3 bases at J, leaving 9 bases unmatched.

V and J are TRBV5-5 and TRBJ2-1; TRBD2 matches at 10 bases. This sequence was found in a man aged 30 to 45 who had recovered from COVID-19. Sequencing was performed on PBMCs or T cells enriched from blood (not recorded which). The CDR3 coding sequence is TGTGCCAGCAGCTTGGGAGCGGGGGGGCGTTTTCACTACAATGAGCAGTTCTTC. Amino acids: CASSLGAGGRFHYNEQFF.